Shown below are 6 T cell receptor beta chains from a single sample sequenced in a study of long-term antiretroviral therapy in people with HIV (dated by TCRdb to 2022 to 2024). The immunoSEQ hsTCRB v3.0 assay was used at survey level resolution to sequence the TRB variable region. TCRdb stores this immuneACCESS table with in-frame sequences only. Part of the clones is absent; in the studies checked, under half of the shortfall reflects unresolved V genes, and no reason is known for the rest. Present in this sample are 20,000 to 25,000 clones, over 75% of which were seen just once. Around 6.4% of the sample lies in the top ten. The sequenced sample was unsorted PBMCs, obtained 0.6 years after starting antiretroviral therapy. These receptors were collected from a man aged 55 to 70 with HIV.

The rearrangement joins TRBV10-3 to TRBJ2-1; 8 bases align to TRBD1. Germline V gene lookup returns CDR1 ENHRY and CDR2 SYGVKD. The junction had 10 bases not matched to a gene; V was cut back by 6 bases and J by 6 bases. This CDR3 has 15 amino acids. CDR3 residues: CAISSGQGEVNEQFF. CDR3 nucleotides: TGTGCCATCAGCAGTGGACAGGGTGAGGTCAATGAGCAGTTCTTC.

The chain combines TRBV2 with TRBJ2-2, with 8 bases matching TRBD2. Germline CDR1 is SNHLY and CDR2 is FYNNEI. V dropped 6 bases and J dropped 6; count of bases not matched to a gene: 9. CDR3 size: 15 residues. The chain's CDR3 is CASRWTSPKSGELFF. The CDR3 DNA reads as TGTGCCAGCAGATGGACTAGCCCTAAGTCCGGGGAGCTGTTTTTT.

The rearrangement links TRBV28 to TRBJ1-6, with 9 nucleotides matching TRBD1. The length of the CDR3 is 15 residues. V trimming: 4 bases; J trimming: 10 bases; junction bases outside the gene matches: 8. Germline CDR1 MDHEN, CDR2 SYDVKM. The CDR3 sequence is CASSSPQGANSPLHF. The CDR3 DNA reads as TGTGCCAGCAGTTCCCCACAGGGGGCCAACTCACCCCTCCACTTT.

The V gene is TRBV10-2, the J gene TRBJ2-3; D is undetermined. CDR1 is WSHSY and CDR2 is SAAADI in the germline V gene. The CDR3 contains 13 residues. V gave up 10 bases and J gave up 0 bases, with 11 bases separating them. DNA of the CDR3: TGCGCCAACTATAGCAGTAGCACAGATACGCAGTATTTT. Translating gives CANYSSSTDTQYF.

This clone has just a few counts. The chain couples TRBV9 to TRBJ2-7, with TRBD1 matching 9 bases. The CDR3 runs to 15 residues. V shed 4 bases and J 3 bases; nucleotides not matched to a gene: 8. Per the germline V gene, CDR1 is SGDLS and CDR2 is YYNGEE. The CDR3 protein is CASSTLGTGIYEQYF. The CDR3 nucleotides are TGTGCCAGCAGCACCCTGGGGACAGGGATCTACGAGCAGTACTTC.

The chain has TRBV11-2 and TRBJ1-6; weak D call: TRBD1 (5 bases). Between the trimmed V and J ends, which lost 1 base and 6 bases, there was a span of 13 bases. CDR1 is SGHAT, CDR2 FQNNGV, per germline. The CDR3 loop spans 16 amino acids. CDR3 sequence reads: CASSLVGRQINSPLHF. As DNA, the CDR3 is TGTGCCAGCAGCTTAGTGGGGCGGCAGATTAATTCACCCCTCCACTTT.